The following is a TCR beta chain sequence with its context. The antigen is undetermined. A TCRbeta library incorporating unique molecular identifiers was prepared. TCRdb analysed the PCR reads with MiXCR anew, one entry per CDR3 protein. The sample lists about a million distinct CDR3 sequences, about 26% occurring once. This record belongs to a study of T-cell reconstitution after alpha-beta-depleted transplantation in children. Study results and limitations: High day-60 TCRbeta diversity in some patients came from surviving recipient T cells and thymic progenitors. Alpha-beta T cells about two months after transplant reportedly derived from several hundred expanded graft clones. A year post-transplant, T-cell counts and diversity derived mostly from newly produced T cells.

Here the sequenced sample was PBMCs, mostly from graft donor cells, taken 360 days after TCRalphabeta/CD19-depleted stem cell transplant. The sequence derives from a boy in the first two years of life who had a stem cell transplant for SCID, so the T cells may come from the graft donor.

CDR3 in DNA: TGTGCCAGCAGGGCCCAGGGGACACCGAACACTGAAGCTTTCTTT. Protein: CASRAQGTPNTEAFF. The chain recombines TRBV2 with TRBJ1-1; D is perhaps TRBD1 (6 bases). Trimming took off 6 bases at V and 1 base at J, with 15 bases between the two ends. The CDR3 length is 15 residues. Germline V gene lookup returns CDR1 SNHLY and CDR2 FYNNEI. Variable domain in full (rest from reference TRBV2 and TRBJ1-1): EPEVTQTPSHQVTQMGQEVILRCVPISNHLYFYWYRQILGQKVEFLVSFYNNEISEKSEIFDDQFSVERPDGSNFTLKIRSTKLEDSAMYFCASRAQGTPNTEAFFGQGTRLTVV.